Given below is one TCR beta chain in context. This sample was included in a study of blood T cells in healthy people across ages. Sample-barcoded 5' priming and a J-beta primer mix drove a second PCR of roughly 7 to 11 cycles. Via MiXCR, TCRdb re-called the 5' RACE reads, giving one row per CDR3 protein. Of 650,000 to 700,000 distinct CDR3 sequences in the sample, around 32% are singletons; the top ten hold 15% to 17%. Sequenced input: blood. The TCR sequence derives from a woman aged 80 or over in good health.

The CDR3 DNA sequence: TGTGCCAGCAGTAGAAGACAGGGGGCAGCGGTCTATGGCTACACCTTC. Amino acid sequence: CASSRRQGAAVYGYTF. J is TRBJ1-2 and V is TRBV6-1; 10 positions match TRBD1. From germline, CDR1 is MNHNS and CDR2 SASEGT. This CDR3 contains 16 residues. Losses at the gene ends were 5 bases for V and 4 bases for J; bases not matched to a gene: 10.